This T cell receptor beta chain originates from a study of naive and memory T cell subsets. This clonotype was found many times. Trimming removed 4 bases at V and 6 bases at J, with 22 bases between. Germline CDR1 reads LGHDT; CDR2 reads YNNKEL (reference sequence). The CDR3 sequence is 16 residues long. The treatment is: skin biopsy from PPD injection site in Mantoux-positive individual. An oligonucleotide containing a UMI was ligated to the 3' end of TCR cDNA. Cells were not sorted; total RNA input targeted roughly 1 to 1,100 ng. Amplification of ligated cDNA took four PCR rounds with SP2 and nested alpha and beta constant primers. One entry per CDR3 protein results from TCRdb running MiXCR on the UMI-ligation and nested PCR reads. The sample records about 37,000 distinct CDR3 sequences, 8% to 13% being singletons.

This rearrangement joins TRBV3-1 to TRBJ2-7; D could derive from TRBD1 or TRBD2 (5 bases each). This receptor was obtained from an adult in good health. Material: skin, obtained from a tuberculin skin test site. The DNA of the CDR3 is TGTGCCAGCAGCCCTCCGTCCGAGGGGAGTTTTGGCGAGCAGTACTTC. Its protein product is CASSPPSEGSFGEQYF.